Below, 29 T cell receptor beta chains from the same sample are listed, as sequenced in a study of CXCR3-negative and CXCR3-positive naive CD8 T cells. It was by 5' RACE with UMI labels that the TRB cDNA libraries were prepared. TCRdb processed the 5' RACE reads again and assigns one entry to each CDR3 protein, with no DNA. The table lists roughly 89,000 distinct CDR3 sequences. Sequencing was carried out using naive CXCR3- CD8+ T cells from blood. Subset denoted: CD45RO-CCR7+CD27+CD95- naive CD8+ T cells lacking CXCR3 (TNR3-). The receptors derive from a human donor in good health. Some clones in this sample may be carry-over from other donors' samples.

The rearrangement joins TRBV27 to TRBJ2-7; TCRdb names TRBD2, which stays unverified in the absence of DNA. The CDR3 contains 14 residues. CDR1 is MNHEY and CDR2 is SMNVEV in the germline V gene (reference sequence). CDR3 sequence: CASSLGTSRGEQYF.

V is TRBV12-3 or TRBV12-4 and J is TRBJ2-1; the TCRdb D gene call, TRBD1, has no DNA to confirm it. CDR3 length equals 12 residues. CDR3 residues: CASSFQGPEQFF.

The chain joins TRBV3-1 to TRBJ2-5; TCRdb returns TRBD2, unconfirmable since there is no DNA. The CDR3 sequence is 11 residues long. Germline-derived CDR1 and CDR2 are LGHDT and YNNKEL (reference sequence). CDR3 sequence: CPRRRQETQYF.

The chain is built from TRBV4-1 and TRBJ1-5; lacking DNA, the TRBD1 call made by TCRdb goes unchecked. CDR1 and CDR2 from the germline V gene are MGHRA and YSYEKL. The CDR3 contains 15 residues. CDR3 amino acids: CASSQTGGAGQPQHF.

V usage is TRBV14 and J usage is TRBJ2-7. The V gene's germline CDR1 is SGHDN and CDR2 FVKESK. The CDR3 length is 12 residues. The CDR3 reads CASSHAFYEQYF.

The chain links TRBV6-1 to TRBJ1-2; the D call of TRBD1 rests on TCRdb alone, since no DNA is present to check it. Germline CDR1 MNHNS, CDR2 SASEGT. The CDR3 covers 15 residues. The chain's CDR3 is CASSGTSRYLYGYTF.

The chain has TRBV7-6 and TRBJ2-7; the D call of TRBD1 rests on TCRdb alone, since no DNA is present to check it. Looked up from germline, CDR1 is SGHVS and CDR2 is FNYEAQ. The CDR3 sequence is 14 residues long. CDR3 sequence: CASSLGGGADEQYF.

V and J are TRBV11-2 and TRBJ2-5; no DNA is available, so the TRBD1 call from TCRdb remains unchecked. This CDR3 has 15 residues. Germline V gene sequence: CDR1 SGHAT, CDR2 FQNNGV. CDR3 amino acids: CASSSLGVLRETQYF.

CDR3 amino acids: CSARAPVEGARQPQHF. The chain links TRBV20-1 to TRBJ1-5; the TCRdb call, TRBD1, lacks DNA for checking. Germline V gene data show CDR1 as DFQATT and CDR2 as SNEGSKA (reference sequence). This CDR3 has 16 residues.

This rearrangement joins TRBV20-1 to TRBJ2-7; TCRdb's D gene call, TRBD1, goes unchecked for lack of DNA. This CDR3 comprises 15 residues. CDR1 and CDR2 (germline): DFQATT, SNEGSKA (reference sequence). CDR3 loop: CSASGPGSPFDEQYF.

The chain's CDR3 is CSVDPIGGRKNTEAFF. V usage is TRBV29-1 and J usage is TRBJ1-1. Looked up from germline, CDR1 is SQVTM and CDR2 is ANQGSEA. The CDR3 spans 16 residues. Drawing the rest from reference TRBV29-1 and TRBJ1-1, the complete variable domain is SAVISQKPSRDICQRGTSLTIQCQVDSQVTMMFWYRQQPGQSLTLIATANQGSEATYESGFVIDKFPISRPNLTFSTLTVSNMSPEDSSIYLCSVDPIGGRKNTEAFFGQGTRLTVV.

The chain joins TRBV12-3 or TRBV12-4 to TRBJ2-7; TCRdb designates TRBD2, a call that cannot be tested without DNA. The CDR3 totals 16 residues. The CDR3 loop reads CASSSKGLAGAYEQYF.

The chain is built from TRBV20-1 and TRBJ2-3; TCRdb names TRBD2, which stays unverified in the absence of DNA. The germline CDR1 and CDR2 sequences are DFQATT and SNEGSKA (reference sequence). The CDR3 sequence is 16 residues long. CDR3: CSARDGSGGETDTQYF.

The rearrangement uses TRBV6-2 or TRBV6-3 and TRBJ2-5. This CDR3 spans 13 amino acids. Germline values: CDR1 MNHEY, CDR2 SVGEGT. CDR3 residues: CASILRGQETQYF.

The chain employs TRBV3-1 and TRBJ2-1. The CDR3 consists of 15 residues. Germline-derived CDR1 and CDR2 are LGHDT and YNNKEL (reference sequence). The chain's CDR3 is CASSQDLGLYNEQFF.

CDR3 loop: CASSLGSGALF. The chain employs TRBV28 and TRBJ1-2. CDR1 and CDR2 (germline): MDHEN, SYDVKM. This CDR3 spans 11 amino acids.

This CDR3 reads CASSSQGVVNYGYTF. This chain connects TRBV7-2 to TRBJ1-2; TCRdb returns TRBD1, unconfirmable since there is no DNA. This CDR3 is built from 15 residues. In germline, CDR1 is SGHTA, CDR2 FQGNSA.

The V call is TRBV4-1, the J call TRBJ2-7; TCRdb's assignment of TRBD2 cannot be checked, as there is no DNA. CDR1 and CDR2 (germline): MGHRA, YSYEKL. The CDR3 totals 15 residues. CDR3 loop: CASSQETRAVHEQYF.

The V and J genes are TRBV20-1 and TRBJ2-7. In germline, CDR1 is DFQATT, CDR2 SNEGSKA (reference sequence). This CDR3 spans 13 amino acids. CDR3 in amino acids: CSSRSRLSYEQYF.

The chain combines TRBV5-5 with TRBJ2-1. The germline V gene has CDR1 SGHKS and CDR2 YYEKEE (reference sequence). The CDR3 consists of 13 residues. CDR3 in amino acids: CASSFIPMDEQFF.

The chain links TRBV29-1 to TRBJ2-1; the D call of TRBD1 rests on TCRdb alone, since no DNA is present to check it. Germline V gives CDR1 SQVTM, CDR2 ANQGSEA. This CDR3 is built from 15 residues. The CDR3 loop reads CSVEEPGGPYNEQFF.

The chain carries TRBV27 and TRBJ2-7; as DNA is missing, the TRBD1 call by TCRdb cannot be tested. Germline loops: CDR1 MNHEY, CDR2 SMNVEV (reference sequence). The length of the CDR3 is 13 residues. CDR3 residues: CASSLRTGREQYF.

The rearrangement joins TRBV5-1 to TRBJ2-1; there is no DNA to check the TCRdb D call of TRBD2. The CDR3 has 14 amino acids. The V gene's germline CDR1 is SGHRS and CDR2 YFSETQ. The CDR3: CASSLAGEGNEQFF.

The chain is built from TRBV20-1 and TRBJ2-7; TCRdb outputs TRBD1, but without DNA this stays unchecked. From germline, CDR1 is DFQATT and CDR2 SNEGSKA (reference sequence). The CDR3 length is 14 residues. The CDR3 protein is CSARARAGIYEQYF.

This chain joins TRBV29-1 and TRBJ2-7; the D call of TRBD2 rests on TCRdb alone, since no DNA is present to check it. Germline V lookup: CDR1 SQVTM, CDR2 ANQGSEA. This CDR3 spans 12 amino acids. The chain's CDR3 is CSVERSPYEQYF.

The CDR3 spells CSARDPLLASNEQFF. The V call is TRBV20-1, the J call TRBJ2-1; the TRBD2 assignment by TCRdb is unverifiable without DNA. The V gene's germline CDR1 is DFQATT and CDR2 SNEGSKA (reference sequence). The CDR3 covers 15 residues.

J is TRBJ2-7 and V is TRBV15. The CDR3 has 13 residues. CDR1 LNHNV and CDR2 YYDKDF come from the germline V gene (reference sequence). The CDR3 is CATSRDQGNEQYF. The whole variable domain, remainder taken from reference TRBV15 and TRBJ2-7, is DAMVIQNPRYQVTQFGKPVTLSCSQTLNHNVMYWYQQKSSQAPKLLFHYYDKDFNNEADTPDNFQSRRPNTSFCFLDIRSPGLGDTAMYLCATSRDQGNEQYFGPGTRLTVT.

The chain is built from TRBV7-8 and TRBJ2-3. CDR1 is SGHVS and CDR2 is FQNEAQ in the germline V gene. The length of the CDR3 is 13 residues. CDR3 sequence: CASSPRFGDTQYF.

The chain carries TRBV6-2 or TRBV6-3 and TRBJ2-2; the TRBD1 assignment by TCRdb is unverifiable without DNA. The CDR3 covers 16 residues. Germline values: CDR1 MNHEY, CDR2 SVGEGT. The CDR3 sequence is CASSYITGLNTGELFF.